Described below is a single TCR beta chain sequence and its context. Its antigen is not known. Naive CD8 cells were CD45RO-negative, positively selected for CCR7, excluding terminally differentiated effector memory CD45RA+ cells. Trimming took 4 bases from V and 6 from J; bases not matched to a gene: 6. CDR3 length: 14 residues. CDR1 MNHNS and CDR2 SASEGT come from the germline V gene. This entry is derived from a study of shared clonotypes between healthy human individuals. Whole-study findings and limits: Generation probabilities of non-shared clonotypes were lower (relative to those shared by all four donors). Naive subsets, compared against memory subsets, generally had larger estimated richness values. Shared across a few donors were around 5% of the naive CD4 clonotypes.

TCRdb keeps only in-frame clones here, not all; method: immunoSEQ multiplex PCR. The sample records around 2,000,000 clones, about 92% being singletons. This chain joins TRBV6-1 and TRBJ2-7, with 10 bases aligning to TRBD1. The source material was naive CD8+ T cells from PBMCs. This clonotype was obtained from a man aged 18 to 30 in good health. Some clones in this sample may be carry-over from other donors' samples. The CDR3 loop reads CASSAGQGFGEQYF. The CDR3 DNA is TGTGCCAGCAGTGCGGGACAGGGGTTTGGCGAGCAGTACTTC.